This T cell receptor (beta chain) was sequenced during a study of blood T cell repertoires in COVID-19. This clone showed up just a few times. Produced via immunoSEQ multiplex PCR; TCRdb's table is partial and in-frame only. The repertoire has around 300,000 clones, roughly 85% of them found once; the top ten carry 7.2%. With 1 base removed from V and 7 bases from J, the gap between germline ends came to 13 bases. CDR1 and CDR2 from the germline V gene are SNHLY and FYNNEI. The CDR3 consists of 14 residues. The TCR was taken from a human donor in a cohort sampled during active COVID-19. The chain carries TRBV2 and TRBJ2-5; D is perhaps TRBD1 (6 bases). Sequencing was carried out using peripheral blood. CDR3 nucleotides: TGTGCCAGCAGTGAAGGAGACCAGGGGACGACCCAGTACTTC. Encoded protein: CASSEGDQGTTQYF. The full variable domain, completed using reference TRBV2 and TRBJ2-5, is EPEVTQTPSHQVTQMGQEVILRCVPISNHLYFYWYRQILGQKVEFLVSFYNNEISEKSEIFDDQFSVERPDGSNFTLKIRSTKLEDSAMYFCASSEGDQGTTQYFGPGTRLLVL.